Listed below are T cell receptor beta chains from one sample, sequenced in a study of Ad26.COV2.S vaccination and SARS-CoV-2 variants. Sequencing was performed with immunoSEQ multiplex PCR; in TCRdb, only in-frame clones are kept and a portion is missing. This table has hundreds of thousands of clones, about nine tenths appearing once. The material was peripheral blood, obtained in a trial of Ad26.COV2.S vaccine versus placebo. The receptor set was obtained from a person aged 18 to 65 who received the Ad26.COV2.S COVID-19 vaccine or a placebo. The CDR3 runs from the conserved cysteine through the conserved F or W. Fields, in order: clone size, CDR3 length, D gene, J gene, V gene, CDR3 protein, CDR3 DNA. The D gene is left open where the match is weak. The size of a clone is reported for some rows only, either as once, few or many, or as a class for expanded clones.

>NA|14|TRBD1|TRBJ2-2|TRBV5-1
CASDRGQNTGELFF
TGCGCCAGCGACAGGGGACAGAACACCGGGGAGCTGTTTTTT
>few|16|TRBD1|TRBJ1-6|TRBV5-4
CASSLGGATGGSPLHF
TGTGCCAGCAGCTTAGGTGGTGCGACAGGGGGCTCACCCCTCCACTTT
>NA|21|TRBD2|TRBJ2-5|TRBV4-3
CASSPYGLAGGPERLEETQYF
TGCGCCAGCAGCCCCTACGGACTAGCGGGGGGACCCGAGAGATTAGAAGAGACCCAGTACTTC
>NA|14|NA|TRBJ2-7|TRBV5-1
CASSLAADFYEQYF
TGCGCCAGCAGCTTGGCCGCGGACTTCTACGAGCAGTACTTC
>NA|13|TRBD1|TRBJ1-1|TRBV3-1/TRBV3-2
CASSTGVNTEAFF
TGTGCCAGCAGTACAGGGGTGAACACTGAAGCTTTCTTT
>NA|16|TRBD1|TRBJ2-7|TRBV14
CASSQDPRDRDYEQYF
TGTGCCAGCAGCCAAGACCCCAGGGACAGGGACTACGAGCAGTACTTC
>NA|16|TRBD2|TRBJ2-1|TRBV9
CASSVPHGLAGNEQFF
TGTGCCAGCAGCGTACCCCACGGACTAGCGGGCAATGAGCAGTTCTTC
>NA|16|NA|TRBJ2-6|TRBV6-1
CASSEPTGTGANVLTF
TGTGCCAGCAGTGAACCCACAGGGACTGGGGCCAACGTCCTGACTTTC
>NA|13|TRBD1|TRBJ1-1|TRBV12-5
CASGQGMNTEAFF
TGTGCTAGTGGACAGGGGATGAACACTGAAGCTTTCTTT
>NA|15|NA|TRBJ2-7|TRBV5-1
CASSLVTGWFDEQYF
TGCGCCAGCAGCTTGGTAACAGGGTGGTTCGACGAGCAGTACTTC
>NA|14|NA|TRBJ2-7|TRBV5-6
CASSLGQAGYEQYF
TGTGCCAGCAGCTTGGGACAGGCCGGGTACGAGCAGTACTTC
>NA|12|NA|TRBJ1-1|TRBV6-5
CASSPTWVEAFF
TGTGCCAGCAGTCCGACGTGGGTAGAAGCTTTCTTT
>NA|13|NA|TRBJ2-7|TRBV9
CASSKQDSYEQYF
TGTGCCAGCAGCAAACAGGACTCCTACGAGCAGTACTTC
>NA|15|TRBD2|TRBJ2-2|TRBV5-4
CASSRTSGNTGELFF
TGTGCCAGCAGTAGGACTAGCGGGAACACCGGGGAGCTGTTTTTT
>once|18|NA|TRBJ2-6|TRBV4-1
CASSQVFVITAGANVLTF
TGCGCCAGCAGCCAAGTATTCGTCATAACGGCAGGGGCCAACGTCCTGACTTTC
>NA|15|NA|TRBJ1-4|TRBV3-1/TRBV3-2
CASSHPPGTNEKLFF
TGTGCCAGCAGCCACCCCCCAGGGACTAATGAAAAACTGTTTTTT
>once|15|NA|TRBJ2-5|TRBV7-6
CASSLITPSRGTQYF
TGTGCCAGCAGCTTAATAACTCCGAGTCGCGGGACCCAGTACTTC
>few|16|NA|TRBJ1-5|TRBV7-9
CASSLAQTDSNQPQHF
TGTGCCAGCAGCTTAGCTCAGACAGATAGCAATCAGCCCCAGCATTTT
>NA|18|TRBD2|TRBJ2-6|TRBV23-1
CASIYTSGGAAGANVLTF
TGCGCCAGCATTTACACTAGCGGGGGGGCCGCTGGGGCCAACGTCCTGACTTTC
>NA|11|NA|TRBJ2-7|TRBV7-6
CASSPGGEQYF
TGTGCCAGCAGCCCCGGGGGCGAGCAGTACTTC
>NA|14|NA|TRBJ2-5|TRBV10-3
CATAPDSGQETQYF
TGTGCCACCGCCCCGGATAGCGGCCAAGAGACCCAGTACTTC
>NA|11|NA|TRBJ1-1|TRBV20-1
CSASELTEAFF
TGCAGTGCTAGTGAGCTGACTGAAGCTTTCTTT
>NA|15|TRBD1|TRBJ2-3|TRBV18
CASSPPDRATDTQYF
TGTGCCAGCTCACCACCGGACAGGGCCACAGATACGCAGTATTTT